The source of this T cell receptor beta chain is a study of glioma-infiltrating T cells. This clonotype was picked up one time. A read error is possible here, since a much larger clone lies one base away. The germline gives CDR1 SGHTA, CDR2 FQGNSA. CDR3 length: 17 amino acids. Using RNA template, CDR3s of TCR alpha and beta were amplified with iRepertoire arm-PCR. TCRdb redid the calling of the multiplex PCR reads with MiXCR, one entry per CDR3 protein. In the table there are under 200,000 distinct CDR3 sequences, about 46% of which are singletons. The chain combines TRBV7-2 with TRBJ2-3, with D tentatively TRBD1 (6 bases). The receptor was isolated from a human donor with low-grade glioma or glioblastoma, undergoing nonglioma brain surgery, or in good health (not recorded which). The sample was glioma tissue, nonneoplastic brain tissue, or PBMCs (not recorded which). The CDR3 sequence is CPSSQEEGDTYTDTQYF. CDR3 coding DNA: TGCCCCAGCAGCCAAGAGGAAGGGGACACCTACACAGATACGCAGTATTTT. Full variable domain (remainder filled in from reference TRBV7-2 and TRBJ2-3): GAGVSQSPSNKVTEKGKDVELRCDPISGHTALYWYRQSLGQGLEFLIYFQGNSAPDKSGLPSDRFSAERTGGSVSTLTIQRTQQEDSAVYLCPSSQEEGDTYTDTQYFGPGTRLTVL.